This note documents a single TCR beta chain sequence. This clonotype was detected only once. What antigen it recognizes has not been identified. Base-call qualities are not available, and no considerably larger clone is one nucleotide away. This entry is derived from a study of T-cell reconstitution after alpha-beta-depleted transplantation in children (dated by TCRdb to the mid-2010s). Broadly, across the study: Using TCR repertoire profiling, the study followed T-cell immune reconstitution in a quantitative way in children after TCRalphabeta/CD19-depleted allogeneic hematopoietic cell transplantation.

Findings and caveats that apply to the study as a whole: In some patients, high TCRbeta diversity at day 60 was attributed to recipient T cells and intrathymic progenitors that had survived conditioning. The frequencies of hyperexpanded clones fell over the following months, and after one year, T-cell counts and TCRbeta diversity were mostly attributed to newly produced T cells. The apparently early alphabetaT-cell count recovery about two months after transplant was reportedly dependent on only several hundred rapidly expanded clones derived from non-depleted graft cells.

Library preparation used PCR. TCRdb records Illumina HiSeq 2500 as the sequencer. Molecular barcoding was employed in the preparation of TCR libraries, with unique molecular identifiers being used to normalize TCRbeta repertoire quantification. The public sequencing data were trimmed at Q25 with fastp and processed into clonotypes with MiXCR by TCRdb, which kept only in-frame beta chains. Records with the same CDR3 protein are collapsed into one entry carrying the most frequent genes and DNA. The sample profile shows fewer than 750,000 distinct CDR3 sequences; 25% to 30% of them were found once. The ten largest clones capture approximately 33% of the sample. This sample's treatment or condition label indicates: allogeneic hematopoietic cell transplantation with graft depleted of TCRalphabeta T cells and CD19 B cells. The children who served as transplant recipients had been given grafts of TCRalphabeta/CD19-depleted allogeneic hematopoietic cells.

The trim is 6 bases for V and 1 base for J, with a gap of 15 bases between the germline ends. Reading the germline V gene (reference sequence) gives CDR1 GTSNPN and CDR2 SVGIG. The CDR3 holds 14 amino acids from the cysteine to the phenylalanine. The sequence is cut down to CDR3 DNA, 42 bases in frame from base 1. The sequence joins TRBV30 to TRBJ1-1; the D gene is perhaps TRBD1, from 5 matching bases. This TCR derives from a boy under two years old with Wiskott-Aldrich syndrome, due to receive a stem cell transplant. The sequencing used PBMCs, collected before TCRalphabeta/CD19-depleted stem cell transplant. The DNA sequence follows: TGTGCCTGCCAACGGGGCGGTCGGAACACTGAAGCTTTCTTT. Its amino acids are CACQRGGRNTEAFF.